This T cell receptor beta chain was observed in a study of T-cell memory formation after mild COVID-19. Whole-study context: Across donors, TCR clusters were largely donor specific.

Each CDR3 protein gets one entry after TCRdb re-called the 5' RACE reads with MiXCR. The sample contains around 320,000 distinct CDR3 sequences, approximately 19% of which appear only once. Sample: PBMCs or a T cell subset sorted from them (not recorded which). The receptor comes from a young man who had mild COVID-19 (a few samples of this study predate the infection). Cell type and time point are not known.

CDR3 in amino acids: CASSLVAHEKLFF. CDR3 nucleotide sequence: TGTGCCAGCAGCTTAGTCGCACATGAAAAACTGTTTTTT. The chain has TRBV7-9 and TRBJ1-4; D is undetermined. Trimming removed 1 base from V and 6 bases from J, with 6 bases in between. Germline CDR1 and CDR2: SEHNR and FQNEAQ (reference sequence). The CDR3 loop spans 13 amino acids. Supplemented by reference TRBV7-9 and TRBJ1-4, the full variable domain reads DTGVSQNPRHKITKRGQNVTFRCDPISEHNRLYWYRQTLGQGPEFLTYFQNEAQLEKSRLLSDRFSAERPKGSFSTLEIQRTEQGDSAMYLCASSLVAHEKLFFGSGTQLSVL.